The clone carrying this T cell receptor (beta chain) was counted ten times or more. Its target is unknown. Making use of molecular barcodes, quantitative 5'-RACE generated TCR beta libraries. TCRdb re-analysed the 5' RACE reads in MiXCR, keeping a single row per CDR3 protein. The sample lists under 200,000 distinct CDR3 sequences, roughly 12% occurring once. The sample belongs to a study of CD8 T cells in ankylosing spondylitis. CDR3 length: 16 residues. CDR1 SGHRS and CDR2 YFSETQ come from the germline V gene. The J segment lost 4 bases and the V segment lost 3 bases, leaving 6 bases of the junction unmatched. Study-wide results and limits: A TCR beta motif of roughly eight highly homologous variants seemed to mark ankylosing spondylitis blood.

The material sequenced was blood, either unsorted or a sorted T cell fraction (not recorded which). The chain recombines TRBV5-1 with TRBJ2-1; 11 positions match TRBD2. This TCR was recovered from a male donor with ankylosing spondylitis or in good health (not recorded which). For the CDR3, the DNA is TGCGCCAGCAGCTCCACCCTAGCGGGAGGTTACAATGAGCAGTTCTTC. It is translated as CASSSTLAGGYNEQFF.